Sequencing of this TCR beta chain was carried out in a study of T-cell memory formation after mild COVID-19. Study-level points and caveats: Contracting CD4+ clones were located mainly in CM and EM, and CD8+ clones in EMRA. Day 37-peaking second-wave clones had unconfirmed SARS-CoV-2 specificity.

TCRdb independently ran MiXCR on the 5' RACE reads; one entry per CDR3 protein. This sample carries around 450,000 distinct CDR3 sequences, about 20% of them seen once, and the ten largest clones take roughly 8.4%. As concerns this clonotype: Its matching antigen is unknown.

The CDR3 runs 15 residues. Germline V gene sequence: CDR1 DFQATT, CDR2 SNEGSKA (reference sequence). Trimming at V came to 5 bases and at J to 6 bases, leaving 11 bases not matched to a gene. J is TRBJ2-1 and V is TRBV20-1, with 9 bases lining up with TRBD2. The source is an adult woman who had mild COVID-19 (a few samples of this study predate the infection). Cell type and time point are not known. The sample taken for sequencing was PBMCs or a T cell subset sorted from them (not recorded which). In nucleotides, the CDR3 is TGCAGTGCTGACGTAGGGCTAGCGGGAAGCAATGAGCAGTTCTTC. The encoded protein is CSADVGLAGSNEQFF.